The sequence of this TCR beta chain was determined in a study of radiation and T cells in renal cell carcinoma. Study-level findings and limits: Irradiated tumors held more dominant CDR3 motifs than control tumors.

This clone was counted a few times. The antigen is unknown. Treatment defined: 15 Gy SBRT to primary tumor, nephrectomy 4 weeks later. The CDR3 totals 14 residues. Germline CDR1 and CDR2: LNHDA and SQIVND (reference sequence). V was cut by 3 bases and J by 6 bases, with 12 bases left in between. Method: immunoSEQ multiplex PCR; TCRdb's copy keeps in-frame clones and lacks some. Of around 15,000 clones in the sample, approximately 51% are singletons; the top ten hold approximately 40%. This chain links TRBV19 with TRBJ1-5; the D gene is possibly TRBD1 (6 bases). This sample comprised tumor tissue, obtained from a patient whose treatment included radiotherapy and nephrectomy. This clonotype was obtained from a woman between 55 and 75 years old with renal cell carcinoma. CDR3 sequence: CASSILGAGQPQHF. In DNA form, the CDR3 reads TGTGCCAGTAGTATTTTGGGGGCGGGTCAGCCCCAGCATTTT.